These 21 T cell receptor beta chains originate from one sample sequenced in a study of cytomegalovirus exposure and HLA in healthy donors. This PCR relied on a set of 60 Vbeta primers and 13 Jbeta primers. The method was immunoSEQ multiplex PCR; TCRdb's version includes in-frame clones alone and lacks a portion of them. The sample lists fewer than 200,000 clones, just under 80% occurring once. The source material was PBMCs. The receptors derive from a woman in her forties or fifties in good health and CMV-seronegative.

The V and J genes are TRBV6-5 and TRBJ2-7; D possibly corresponds to TRBD1 (6 bases). The length of the CDR3 is 15 residues. Germline-derived CDR1 and CDR2 are MNHEY and SVGAGI. Trimming took 2 bases from V and 2 from J, leaving 13 bases between them. The CDR3 reads CASSYDETGAYEQYF. For the CDR3, the DNA is TGTGCCAGCAGTTACGATGAGACAGGCGCCTACGAGCAGTACTTC.

This clone showed up just a few times. The CDR3 DNA reads TGTGCCAGCAGTTCCTCGGGGGGGCTTAGGTTCATGAACACTGAAGCTTTCTTT. Translated, it gives CASSSSGGLRFMNTEAFF. The chain carries TRBV27 and TRBJ1-1, with a possible D match to TRBD1 (6 bases). V gave up 4 bases and J gave up 0 bases, with 21 bases separating them. Germline loops: CDR1 MNHEY, CDR2 SMNVEV (reference sequence). This CDR3 is built from 18 residues.

The rearrangement links TRBV2 to TRBJ2-7, with 10 nucleotides matching TRBD2. Germline V lookup: CDR1 SNHLY, CDR2 FYNNEI. Trimming at V came to 3 bases and at J to 4 bases, leaving 3 bases not matched to a gene. This CDR3 has 14 residues. The CDR3 nucleotides read TGTGCCAGCAGTGAGGAAGCGGGGGGGTACGAGCAGTACTTC. It is translated as CASSEEAGGYEQYF.

The chain employs TRBV18 and TRBJ2-7; TRBD1 matches at 8 bases. Germline CDR1 and CDR2: KGHSH and LQKENI. V shed 0 bases and J 2 bases; nucleotides not matched to a gene: 6. This CDR3 is built from 16 residues. CDR3 amino acids: CASSPPVGQDPYEQYF. The CDR3 DNA follows: TGTGCCAGCTCACCACCAGTGGGACAGGACCCCTACGAGCAGTACTTC.

The CDR3 region has the DNA TGTGCCAGCAGTGCGACCAGGGGTGGGGTCACTGAAGCTTTCTTT. Protein product: CASSATRGGVTEAFF. The rearrangement joins TRBV6-1 to TRBJ1-1, with a possible D match to TRBD1 (6 bases). CDR1 is MNHNS and CDR2 is SASEGT in the germline V gene. CDR3 length: 15 amino acids. Trimming removed 4 bases at V and 4 bases at J, with 16 bases between.

V gene TRBV28 combines with J gene TRBJ1-2; D is unresolved. CDR1 MDHEN and CDR2 SYDVKM come from the germline V gene. The CDR3 is made up of 11 amino acids. The ends were cut back, 11 bases at V and 4 bases at J, with 11 bases in the middle. CDR3 DNA: TGTGCCGCCGTAGAACGCTATGGCTACACCTTC. Its protein is CAAVERYGYTF.

This clone has just one count. Other DNA sequences of this sample code for an identical CDR3. This chain joins TRBV30 and TRBJ1-2; TRBD1 agrees at 8 bases. This CDR3 is 13 amino acids long. The trim removed 3 bases at V and 3 bases at J, leaving 3 bases unmatched. Germline values: CDR1 GTSNPN, CDR2 SVGIG (reference sequence). CDR3 nucleotides: TGTGCCTGGAGCGACAGGGGCGACTATGGCTACACCTTC. Protein product: CAWSDRGDYGYTF.

The chain links TRBV6-1 to TRBJ1-1; TRBD1 might be the D (5 bases). There are 13 residues in the CDR3. Trimming took 11 bases from V and 0 from J, leaving 13 bases between them. Germline lookup yields CDR1 MNHNS and CDR2 SASEGT. DNA for the CDR3: TGTGCCTGCCGGGGGGGAATGAACACTGAAGCTTTCTTT. This translates into CACRGGMNTEAFF.

Only a few counts were recorded for this clone. The chain couples TRBV5-4 to TRBJ1-6, with TRBD1 matching over 10 bases. The V and J ends lost 5 bases and 8 bases, in that order; junction bases with no gene match: 10. This CDR3 region has 16 residues. From germline, CDR1 is SGHNT and CDR2 YYREEE (reference sequence). The CDR3 DNA sequence: TGTGCCAGCAGTCGAGGCCCCGGGACAGGGGATTCACCCCTCCACTTT. Its protein is CASSRGPGTGDSPLHF.

CDR3 in amino acids: CASSQTNGRDTIYF. In DNA, the CDR3 is TGTGCCAGCTCACAAACGAACGGGAGGGACACCATATATTTT. V gene TRBV18 combines with J gene TRBJ1-3; D gene unclear. Trimming pared 4 bases from V and 8 bases from J, leaving 15 bases between. The CDR3 is made up of 14 amino acids. Germline V gene data show CDR1 as KGHSH and CDR2 as LQKENI. Drawing the rest from reference TRBV18 and TRBJ1-3, the complete variable domain is NAGVMQNPRHLVRRRGQEARLRCSPMKGHSHVYWYRQLPEEGLKFMVYLQKENIIDESGMPKERFSAEFPKEGPSILRIQQVVRGDSAAYFCASSQTNGRDTIYFGEGSWLTVV.

This clone appeared once. The chain couples TRBV28 to TRBJ1-4; possible D gene TRBD1, 6 bases. CDR3 length: 15 residues. V gave up 4 bases and J gave up 3 bases, with 12 bases separating them. Germline values: CDR1 MDHEN, CDR2 SYDVKM. The CDR3, as DNA: TGTGCCAGCAGTTACAGGACAGTTTCTAATGAAAAACTGTTTTTT. It is translated as CASSYRTVSNEKLFF.

This chain connects TRBV10-3 to TRBJ1-2, with TRBD1 identical over 9 bases. V lost 2 bases and J lost 8; bases outside the gene matches: 6. The CDR3 loop spans 14 amino acids. Germline V gene lookup returns CDR1 ENHRY and CDR2 SYGVKD. The CDR3 protein is CAISELGQGVGYTF. The CDR3 bases are TGTGCCATCAGTGAGCTGGGACAGGGAGTCGGCTACACCTTC.

The chain is built from TRBV28 and TRBJ2-7, with 8 nucleotides matching TRBD2. The CDR3 runs 16 residues. Germline V lookup: CDR1 MDHEN, CDR2 SYDVKM. The V gene end was trimmed by 5 bases and the J gene end by 3 bases; junction bases not matched to a gene: 12. CDR3 coding DNA: TGTGCCAGCAGTATCCCCTCCGGGACTAGGGGCTACGAGCAGTACTTC. Its protein is CASSIPSGTRGYEQYF.

The V gene is TRBV15, the J gene TRBJ1-1; weak D call: TRBD1 (6 bases). Germline CDR1 reads LNHNV; CDR2 reads YYDKDF (reference sequence). The CDR3 sequence is 14 residues long. The V end was cut by 4 bases, the J end by 1 base, with 10 bases between. CDR3 residues: CATSKRGQNTEAFF. CDR3 DNA: TGTGCCACCAGCAAGAGGGGACAGAACACTGAAGCTTTCTTT.

The V call is TRBV7-9, the J call TRBJ2-1; 7 bases agree with TRBD1. Germline loops: CDR1 SEHNR, CDR2 FQNEAQ (reference sequence). The CDR3 spans 14 residues. J gave up 5 bases and V 2 bases, and 3 bases lay outside the gene matches. Here the CDR3 DNA reads TGTGCCAGCAGCTTAAGAGGACAGGACAATGAGCAGTTCTTC. It specifies CASSLRGQDNEQFF.

The chain combines TRBV10-3 with TRBJ2-5, with TRBD2 as a possible D gene (7 bases). V was trimmed by 9 bases and J by 1 base, leaving 15 bases between them. Per the germline V gene, CDR1 is ENHRY and CDR2 is SYGVKD. This CDR3 comprises 14 residues. The CDR3, as DNA: TGTGCCATGGGGGAGGGGGACCCCCAAGAGACCCAGTACTTC. Its translation is CAMGEGDPQETQYF.

The chain carries TRBV7-8 and TRBJ2-2; D is perhaps TRBD2 (6 bases). V was cut by 0 bases and J by 7 bases, with 18 bases left in between. Germline CDR1 and CDR2: SGHVS and FQNEAQ. There are 17 residues in the CDR3. The CDR3 nucleotides are TGTGCCAGCAGCTTAGCGCCTGGAGGGCCGTTTTTCGGGGAGCTGTTTTTT. This sequence encodes CASSLAPGGPFFGELFF. Looking up the rest from reference TRBV7-8 and TRBJ2-2 gives the full variable domain: GAGVSQSPRYKVAKRGQDVALRCDPISGHVSLFWYQQALGQGPEFLTYFQNEAQLDKSGLPSDRFFAERPEGSVSTLKIQRTQQEDSAVYLCASSLAPGGPFFGELFFGEGSRLTVL.

J is TRBJ1-2 and V is TRBV4-1; D gene uncertain. Germline V gene sequence: CDR1 MGHRA, CDR2 YSYEKL. This CDR3 is built from 15 residues. V lost 1 base, J lost 2 bases, and 11 bases lay in between. CDR3 sequence: CASSQGAPLNYGYTF. In DNA, the CDR3 is TGCGCCAGCAGCCAAGGGGCGCCCTTGAACTATGGCTACACCTTC.

This chain links TRBV28 with TRBJ2-4, with 7 bases fitting TRBD1. The germline V gene encodes CDR1 MDHEN and CDR2 SYDVKM. The V and J ends lost 5 bases and 3 bases, in that order; junction bases with no gene match: 10. The CDR3 is made up of 16 amino acids. The CDR3 loop reads CASSRSDRVNKNIQYF. CDR3 DNA sequence: TGTGCCAGCAGTCGGTCCGACAGGGTCAACAAAAACATTCAGTACTTC.

The CDR3 loop is CASRLSYEQYF. The CDR3, as DNA: TGTGCCAGTAGACTATCCTACGAGCAGTACTTC. This sequence joins TRBV19 and TRBJ2-7; D not resolved. V was shortened by 6 bases and J by 1 base, with 4 bases between the two germline ends. The CDR3 extends over 11 amino acids. CDR1 is LNHDA, CDR2 SQIVND, per germline (reference sequence).

V and J are TRBV10-3 and TRBJ2-7, with 7 bases that match TRBD1. The V segment lost 10 bases and the J segment 6 bases; nucleotides outside the gene matches: 15. CDR3 length equals 14 residues. Germline V gives CDR1 ENHRY, CDR2 SYGVKD. The CDR3 loop is CATRGPVQGSEQYF. For the CDR3, the DNA is TGTGCCACACGAGGACCGGTACAGGGGTCCGAGCAGTACTTC.